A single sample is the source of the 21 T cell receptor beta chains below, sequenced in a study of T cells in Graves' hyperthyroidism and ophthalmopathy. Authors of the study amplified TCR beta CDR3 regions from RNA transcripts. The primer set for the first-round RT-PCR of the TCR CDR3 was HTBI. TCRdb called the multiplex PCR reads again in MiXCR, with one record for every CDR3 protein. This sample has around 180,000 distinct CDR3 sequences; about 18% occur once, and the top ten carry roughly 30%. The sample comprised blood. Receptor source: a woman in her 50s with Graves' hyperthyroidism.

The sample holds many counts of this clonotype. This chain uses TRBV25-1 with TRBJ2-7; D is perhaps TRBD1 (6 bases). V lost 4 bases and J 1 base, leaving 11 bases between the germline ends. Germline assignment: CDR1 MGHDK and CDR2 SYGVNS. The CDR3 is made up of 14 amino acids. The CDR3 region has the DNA TGTGCCAGCAGTGGGACAGTTCTTTCCTACGAGCAGTACTTC. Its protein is CASSGTVLSYEQYF.

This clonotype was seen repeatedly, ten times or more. CDR3 amino acids: CASASTDTQYF. The CDR3, as DNA: TGTGCCAGCGCCAGCACAGATACGCAGTATTTT. The chain is built from TRBV6-1 and TRBJ2-3; no clear D. The CDR3 consists of 11 residues. The V end lost 8 bases, the J end lost 0 bases, and 3 bases lay between the germline ends. The V gene's germline CDR1 is MNHNS and CDR2 SASEGT.

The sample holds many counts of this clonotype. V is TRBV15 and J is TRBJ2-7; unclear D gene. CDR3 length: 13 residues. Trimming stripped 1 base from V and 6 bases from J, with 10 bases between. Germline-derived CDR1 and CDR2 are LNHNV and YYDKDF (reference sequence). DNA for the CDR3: TGTGCCACCAGCAGAGCAAGATTGGGCGAGCAGTACTTC. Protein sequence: CATSRARLGEQYF.

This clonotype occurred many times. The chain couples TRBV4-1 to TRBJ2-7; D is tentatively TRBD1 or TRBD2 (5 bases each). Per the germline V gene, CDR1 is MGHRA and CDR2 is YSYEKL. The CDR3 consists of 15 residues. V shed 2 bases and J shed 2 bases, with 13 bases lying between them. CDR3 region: CASSQRDPGTYEQYF. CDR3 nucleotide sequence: TGCGCCAGCAGCCAAAGGGACCCAGGGACCTACGAGCAGTACTTC.

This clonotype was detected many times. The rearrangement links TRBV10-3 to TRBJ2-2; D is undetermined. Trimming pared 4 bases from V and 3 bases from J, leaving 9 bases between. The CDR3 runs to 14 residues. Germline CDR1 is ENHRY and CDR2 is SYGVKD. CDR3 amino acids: CAISGQYYTGELFF. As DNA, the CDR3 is TGTGCCATCAGTGGGCAGTATTACACCGGGGAGCTGTTTTTT.

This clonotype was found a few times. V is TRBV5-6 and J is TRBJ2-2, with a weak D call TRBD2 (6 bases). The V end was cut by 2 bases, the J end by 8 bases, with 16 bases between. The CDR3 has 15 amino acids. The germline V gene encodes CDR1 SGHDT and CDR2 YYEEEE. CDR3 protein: CASSFERARRGELFF. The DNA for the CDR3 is TGTGCCAGCAGCTTCGAGCGGGCTCGGAGAGGGGAGCTGTTTTTT.

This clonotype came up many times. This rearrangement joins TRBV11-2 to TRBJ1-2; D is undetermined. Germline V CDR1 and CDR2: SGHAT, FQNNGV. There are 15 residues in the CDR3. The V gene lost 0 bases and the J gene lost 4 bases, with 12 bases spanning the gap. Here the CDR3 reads CASSLDNQRFYGYTF. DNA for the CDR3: TGTGCCAGCAGCTTAGATAATCAACGGTTCTATGGCTACACCTTC.

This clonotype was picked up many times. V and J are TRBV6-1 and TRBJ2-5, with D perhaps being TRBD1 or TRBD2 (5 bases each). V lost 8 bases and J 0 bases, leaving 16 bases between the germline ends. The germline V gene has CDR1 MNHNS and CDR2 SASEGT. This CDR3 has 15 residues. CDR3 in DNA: TGTGCCAGCGGGGATGGGGGTAGATACCAAGAGACCCAGTACTTC. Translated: CASGDGGRYQETQYF.

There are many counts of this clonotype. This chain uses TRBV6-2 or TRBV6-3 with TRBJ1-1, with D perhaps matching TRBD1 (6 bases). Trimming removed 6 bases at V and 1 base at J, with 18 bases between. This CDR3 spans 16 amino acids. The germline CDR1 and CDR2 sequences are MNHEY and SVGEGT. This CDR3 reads CASSRYAQGTNTEAFF. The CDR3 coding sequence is TGTGCCAGCAGCCGATACGCACAGGGAACGAACACTGAAGCTTTCTTT.

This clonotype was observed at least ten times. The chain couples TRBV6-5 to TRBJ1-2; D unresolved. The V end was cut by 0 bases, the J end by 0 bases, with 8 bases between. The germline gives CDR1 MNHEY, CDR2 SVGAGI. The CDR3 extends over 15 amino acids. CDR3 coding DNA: TGTGCCAGCAGTTACTCGATTGGATCTAACTATGGCTACACCTTC. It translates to CASSYSIGSNYGYTF.

The CDR3 reads CASSFGTSRQWEQFF. The DNA for the CDR3 is TGTGCCAGCAGCTTTGGTACCTCGAGGCAATGGGAGCAGTTCTTC. The V call is TRBV7-9, the J call TRBJ2-1; D unresolved. This CDR3 region has 15 residues. V dropped 3 bases and J dropped 10 bases, with 19 bases sitting between them. Germline assignment: CDR1 SEHNR and CDR2 FQNEAQ (reference sequence).

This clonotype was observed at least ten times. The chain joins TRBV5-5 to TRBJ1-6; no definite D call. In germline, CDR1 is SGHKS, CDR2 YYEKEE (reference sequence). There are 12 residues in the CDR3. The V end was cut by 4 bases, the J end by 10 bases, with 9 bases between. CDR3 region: CASSTPLSPLHF. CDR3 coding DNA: TGTGCCAGCAGCACCCCCCTCTCACCCCTCCACTTT.

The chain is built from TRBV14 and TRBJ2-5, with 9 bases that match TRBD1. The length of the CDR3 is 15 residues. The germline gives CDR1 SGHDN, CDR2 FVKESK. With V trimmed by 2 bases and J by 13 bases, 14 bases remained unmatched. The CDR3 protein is CASSQLGTGPADGYF. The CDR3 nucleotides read TGTGCCAGCAGCCAACTTGGGACAGGGCCCGCGGACGGGTACTTC.

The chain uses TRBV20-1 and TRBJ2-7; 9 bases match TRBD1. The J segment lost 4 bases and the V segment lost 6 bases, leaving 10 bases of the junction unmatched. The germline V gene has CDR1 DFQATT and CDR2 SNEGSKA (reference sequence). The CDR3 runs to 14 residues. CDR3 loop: CSAPEAGQGYEQYF. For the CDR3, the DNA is TGCAGTGCCCCCGAGGCGGGACAGGGTTACGAGCAGTACTTC.

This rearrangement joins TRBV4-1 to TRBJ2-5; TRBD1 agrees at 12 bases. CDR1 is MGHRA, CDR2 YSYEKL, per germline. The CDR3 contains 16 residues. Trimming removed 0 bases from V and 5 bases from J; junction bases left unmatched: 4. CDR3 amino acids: CASSQDPGTGGETQYF. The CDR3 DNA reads TGCGCCAGCAGCCAAGATCCAGGGACAGGGGGCGAGACCCAGTACTTC.

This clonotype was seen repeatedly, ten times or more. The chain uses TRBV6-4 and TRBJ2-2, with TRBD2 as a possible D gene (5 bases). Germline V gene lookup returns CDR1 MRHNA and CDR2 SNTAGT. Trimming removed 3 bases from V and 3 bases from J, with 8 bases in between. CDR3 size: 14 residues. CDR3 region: CASSESGDTGELFF. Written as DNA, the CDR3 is TGTGCCAGCAGTGAAAGCGGTGACACCGGGGAGCTGTTTTTT.

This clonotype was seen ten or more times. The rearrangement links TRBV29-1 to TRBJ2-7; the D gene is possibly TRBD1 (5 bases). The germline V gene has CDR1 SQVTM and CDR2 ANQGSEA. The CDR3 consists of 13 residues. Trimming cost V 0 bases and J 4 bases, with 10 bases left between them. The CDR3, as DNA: TGCAGCGTTGAAGATGGGGCCGAATACGAGCAGTACTTC. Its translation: CSVEDGAEYEQYF.

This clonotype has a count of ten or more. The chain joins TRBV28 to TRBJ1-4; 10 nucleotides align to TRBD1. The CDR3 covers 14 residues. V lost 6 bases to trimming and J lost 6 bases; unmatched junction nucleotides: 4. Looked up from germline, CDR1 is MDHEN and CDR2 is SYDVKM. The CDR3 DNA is TGTGCCAGCAGGTGGACAGGGGGGGATGAAAAACTGTTTTTT. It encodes CASRWTGGDEKLFF. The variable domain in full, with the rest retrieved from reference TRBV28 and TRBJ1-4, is DVKVTQSSRYLVKRTGEKVFLECVQDMDHENMFWYRQDPGLGLRLIYFSYDVKMKEKGDIPEGYSVSREKKERFSLILESASTNQTSMYLCASRWTGGDEKLFFGSGTQLSVL.

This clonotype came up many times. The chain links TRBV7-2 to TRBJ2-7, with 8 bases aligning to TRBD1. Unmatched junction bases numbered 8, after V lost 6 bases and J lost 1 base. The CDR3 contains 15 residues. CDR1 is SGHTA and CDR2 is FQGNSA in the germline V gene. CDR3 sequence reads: CASRRWNRGSYEQYF. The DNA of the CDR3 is TGTGCCAGCAGGAGATGGAACAGGGGGTCCTACGAGCAGTACTTC. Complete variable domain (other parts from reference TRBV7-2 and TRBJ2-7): GAGVSQSPSNKVTEKGKDVELRCDPISGHTALYWYRQSLGQGLEFLIYFQGNSAPDKSGLPSDRFSAERTGGSVSTLTIQRTQQEDSAVYLCASRRWNRGSYEQYFGPGTRLTVT.

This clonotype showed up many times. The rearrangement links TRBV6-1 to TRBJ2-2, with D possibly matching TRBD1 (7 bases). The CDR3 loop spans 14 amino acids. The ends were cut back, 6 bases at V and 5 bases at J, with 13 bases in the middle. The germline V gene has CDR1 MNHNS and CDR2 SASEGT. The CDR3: CASRPGGLTGELFF. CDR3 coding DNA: TGTGCCAGCAGGCCAGGGGGGCTGACCGGGGAGCTGTTTTTT.

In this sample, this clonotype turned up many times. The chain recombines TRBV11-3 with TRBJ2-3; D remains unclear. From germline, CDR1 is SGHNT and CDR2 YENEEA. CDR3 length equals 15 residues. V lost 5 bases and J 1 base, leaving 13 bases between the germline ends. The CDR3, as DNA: TGTGCCAGCAGCCCATCTTCGGACCGCACAGATACGCAGTATTTT. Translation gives CASSPSSDRTDTQYF.